Presented here are 22 T cell receptor beta chains from one specimen sequenced in a study of blood T cells in healthy people across ages. A second about 7 to 12 cycle PCR used barcoded and J-beta primers. TCRdb recomputed calls from the 5' RACE reads with MiXCR, one row per CDR3 protein. The data show around 2 million distinct CDR3 sequences, with about 39% seen just once and about 21% held by the top ten. The material sequenced was blood. The origin of the receptors is a human donor in good health.

This clonotype was detected only a few times. The chain links TRBV7-7 to TRBJ2-7; a possible D gene is TRBD1 (6 bases). The CDR3 spans 18 residues. Germline assignment: CDR1 SSHAT and CDR2 FNYEAQ (reference sequence). The germline V and J ends were trimmed by 3 bases and 1 base, with 22 bases remaining between them. CDR3 protein: CASSLETGSLGGSYEQYF. The CDR3 DNA reads as TGTGCCAGCAGCTTGGAAACAGGGTCGCTAGGCGGGTCCTACGAGCAGTACTTC.

This clonotype was detected many times. The CDR3 bases are TGTGCCAGCAGTTTGAACAGACATGGCTACACCTTC. The encoded protein is CASSLNRHGYTF. The genes are TRBV28 and TRBJ1-2; D uncertain. The germline V gene encodes CDR1 MDHEN and CDR2 SYDVKM. V was cut by 3 bases and J by 6 bases, with 8 bases left in between. This CDR3 is built from 12 residues.

This clonotype was detected a few times. V is TRBV4-3 and J is TRBJ2-6; TRBD1 is a possible D gene (6 bases). Germline V CDR1 and CDR2: LGHNA, YSLEER. The CDR3 totals 21 residues. Trimming took off 0 bases at V and 1 base at J, with 22 bases between the two ends. For the CDR3, the DNA is TGCGCCAGCAGCCAAGATCTTCAGGGACCGTCAGGGGATTCTGGGGCCAACGTCCTGACTTTC. It yields the protein CASSQDLQGPSGDSGANVLTF.

This clonotype was detected only once. V gene TRBV3-1 combines with J gene TRBJ2-1; 7 positions agree with TRBD2. V lost 4 bases and J lost 10; bases outside the gene matches: 13. CDR3 length: 15 amino acids. Germline CDR1 LGHDT, CDR2 YNNKEL (reference sequence). Here the CDR3 DNA reads TGTGCCAGCAGCCGAGATTCCGGGAGGTCCTACGAGCAGTTCTTC. Its translation: CASSRDSGRSYEQFF.

V gene TRBV7-9 combines with J gene TRBJ2-5; D not certain. The V gene's germline CDR1 is SEHNR and CDR2 FQNEAQ (reference sequence). The CDR3 length is 15 residues. V dropped 5 bases and J dropped 2 bases, with 15 bases sitting between them. The CDR3 bases are TGTGCCAGCAGCCCAAATTCACTGCCGCAAGAGACCCAGTACTTC. Encoded protein: CASSPNSLPQETQYF. Variable domain in full (rest from reference TRBV7-9 and TRBJ2-5): DTGVSQNPRHKITKRGQNVTFRCDPISEHNRLYWYRQTLGQGPEFLTYFQNEAQLEKSRLLSDRFSAERPKGSFSTLEIQRTEQGDSAMYLCASSPNSLPQETQYFGPGTRLLVL.

The CDR3 reads CASSTGTVATDTQYF. The CDR3 bases are TGCGCCAGCAGCACCGGGACGGTTGCAACAGATACGCAGTATTTT. The V gene is TRBV5-1, the J gene TRBJ2-3; D is tentatively TRBD1 or TRBD2 (5 bases each). Germline assignment: CDR1 SGHRS and CDR2 YFSETQ. CDR3 length: 15 amino acids. Deletions cut 4 bases from V and 3 bases from J, with 15 bases between. The full variable domain, with the rest looked up from reference TRBV5-1 and TRBJ2-3, is KAGVTQTPRYLIKTRGQQVTLSCSPISGHRSVSWYQQTPGQGLQFLFEYFSETQRNKGNFPGRFSGRQFSNSRSEMNVSTLELGDSALYLCASSTGTVATDTQYFGPGTRLTVL.

This sequence joins TRBV2 and TRBJ1-1; D is unclear. Trimming pared 4 bases from V and 11 bases from J, leaving 20 bases between. The CDR3 covers 14 residues. The germline V gene has CDR1 SNHLY and CDR2 FYNNEI. The CDR3 reads CASSVVGAQQGAFF. CDR3 in DNA: TGTGCCAGCAGTGTAGTGGGAGCCCAACAAGGGGCTTTCTTT.

As regards this clonotype: Being one base from a much bigger clone, this may be a read error. The chain carries TRBV15 and TRBJ2-7; no clear D gene. V was shortened by 0 bases and J by 5 bases, with 14 bases between the two germline ends. In germline, CDR1 is LNHNV, CDR2 YYDKDF (reference sequence). The CDR3 runs to 15 residues. The CDR3 DNA is TGTGCCACCAGCAGAGATGTAGGGCATTGCGACGAGCAGTACTTC. Translating gives CATSRDVGHCDEQYF.

The chain has TRBV5-1 and TRBJ2-1; TRBD1 or TRBD2 may be the D gene (5 bases each). CDR3 length: 15 residues. CDR1 and CDR2 (germline): SGHRS, YFSETQ. Trimming removed 4 bases at V and 4 bases at J, with 15 bases between. This CDR3 is CASSPEGQGYNEQFF. In nucleotides, the CDR3 is TGCGCCAGCAGCCCAGAGGGGCAGGGATACAATGAGCAGTTCTTC.

The gene calls are TRBV3-1 and TRBJ1-2, with D possibly being TRBD1 (5 bases). CDR3 size: 14 residues. The ends were cut back, 6 bases at V and 3 bases at J, with 14 bases in the middle. Germline V lookup: CDR1 LGHDT, CDR2 YNNKEL (reference sequence). CDR3 sequence reads: CASRPGTAYYGYTF. CDR3 nucleotides: TGTGCCAGCAGGCCCGGGACGGCATACTATGGCTACACCTTC.

In its sample, this clonotype was seen once. The chain is built from TRBV7-9 and TRBJ1-1, with D maybe TRBD1 (5 bases). The CDR3 sequence is 18 residues long. Germline-derived CDR1 and CDR2 are SEHNR and FQNEAQ (reference sequence). Trimming took off 6 bases at V and 3 bases at J, with 26 bases between the two ends. CDR3: CASSIMLGYEGQDTEAFF. CDR3 in DNA: TGTGCCAGCAGTATAATGCTCGGATACGAGGGGCAAGACACTGAAGCTTTCTTT.

The J gene is TRBJ2-1, the V gene TRBV20-1; D ambiguous. The V and J ends lost 3 bases and 7 bases respectively, with 13 bases between them. The CDR3 length is 13 residues. Germline V CDR1 and CDR2: DFQATT, SNEGSKA (reference sequence). CDR3 nucleotide sequence: TGCAGTGCTAGGTCCGCAGAGAGTAATGAGCAGTTCTTC. This encodes CSARSAESNEQFF.

This clonotype turned up a few times. Germline and junction disagree at one end, which may indicate a read error. This chain connects TRBV3-1 to TRBJ2-5; D may be TRBD2 (6 bases). The CDR3 is 15 amino acids. Germline CDR1 is LGHDT and CDR2 is YNNKEL (reference sequence). The CDR3 spells CASSQDRGYQETQYF. In nucleotides, the CDR3 is TGTGCCAGTAGCCAGGACCGGGGGTACCAAGAGACCCAGTACTTC.

This clonotype was recorded a few times. V gene TRBV12-3 or TRBV12-4 combines with J gene TRBJ2-5, with 8 bases matching TRBD1. This CDR3 spans 17 amino acids. The V and J ends lost 6 bases and 1 base, in that order; junction bases with no gene match: 13. CDR3 DNA: TGTGCCAGCAGCTACCTCTTGGGGACAGGCGGCCAAGAGACCCAGTACTTC. Its translation is CASSYLLGTGGQETQYF.

The V call is TRBV6-2 or TRBV6-3, the J call TRBJ2-7; D not resolved. Germline CDR1 and CDR2: MNHEY and SVGEGT. There are 15 residues in the CDR3. The V end was cut by 0 bases, the J end by 4 bases, with 13 bases between. Written as DNA, the CDR3 is TGTGCCAGCAGTTACTCTAGGGTTGGCAGGTACGAGCAGTACTTC. Translation: CASSYSRVGRYEQYF.

This clonotype was detected only a few times. V gene TRBV20-1 combines with J gene TRBJ2-7; perhaps D is TRBD1 or TRBD2 (6 bases each). Between the trimmed V and J ends, which lost 3 bases and 7 bases, there was a span of 19 bases. CDR3 size: 14 residues. The germline CDR1 and CDR2 sequences are DFQATT and SNEGSKA (reference sequence). As DNA, the CDR3 is TGCAGTGCTAGTTTTATTCCGGGGGCAGGAGAGCAGTACTTC. Protein product: CSASFIPGAGEQYF.

The genes are TRBV6-1 and TRBJ1-1; unclear D gene. From germline, CDR1 is MNHNS and CDR2 SASEGT. The CDR3 length is 14 residues. Between the trimmed V and J ends, which lost 5 bases and 4 bases, there was a span of 14 bases. CDR3 DNA: TGTGCCAGCAGTACCCTATTGGAGGGCACTGAAGCTTTCTTT. Protein sequence: CASSTLLEGTEAFF.

This chain uses TRBV7-9 with TRBJ2-5; the D is unclear. Trimming removed 2 bases from V and 1 base from J, with 14 bases in between. There are 16 residues in the CDR3. CDR1 is SEHNR and CDR2 is FQNEAQ in the germline V gene (reference sequence). CDR3 sequence reads: CASSLFGVSPQETQYF. The CDR3 DNA follows: TGTGCCAGCAGCTTATTTGGTGTGAGTCCCCAAGAGACCCAGTACTTC.

The chain uses TRBV15 and TRBJ2-7; possibly TRBD1 for D (5 bases). V lost 0 bases, J lost 3 bases, and 15 bases lay in between. CDR1 LNHNV and CDR2 YYDKDF come from the germline V gene (reference sequence). The CDR3 is 16 amino acids. The CDR3 DNA follows: TGTGCCACCAGCAGAGATGTTTCCAGGGCGGACTACGAGCAGTACTTC. Amino acids: CATSRDVSRADYEQYF.

This chain uses TRBV4-1 with TRBJ1-1; D not resolved. The V end lost 4 bases, the J end lost 1 base, and 10 bases lay between the germline ends. The CDR3 length is 14 residues. CDR1 and CDR2 from the germline V gene are MGHRA and YSYEKL. CDR3 nucleotides: TGCGCCAGCAGCCGCCCCACAGCGAACACTGAAGCTTTCTTT. Translated, it gives CASSRPTANTEAFF.

The chain is built from TRBV29-1 and TRBJ2-1; D is unclear. The V gene lost 6 bases and the J gene lost 3 bases, with 6 bases spanning the gap. Germline V gene sequence: CDR1 SQVTM, CDR2 ANQGSEA. There are 11 residues in the CDR3. The CDR3, as DNA: TGCAGCGTCACCAGCTACAATGAGCAGTTCTTC. This encodes CSVTSYNEQFF.

In its sample, this clonotype was seen a few times. The chain combines TRBV11-2 with TRBJ1-2; weak D call: TRBD1 (6 bases). CDR3 length equals 17 residues. Germline V gene data show CDR1 as SGHAT and CDR2 as FQNNGV. V was clipped by 2 bases and J by 5 bases, with 21 bases between them. CDR3 sequence: CASSLFSDVSGEYGYTF. The CDR3 region has the DNA TGTGCCAGCAGCTTATTTAGCGACGTATCAGGGGAGTATGGCTACACCTTC.